This T cell receptor (beta chain) was found in a study of T cells in Graves' hyperthyroidism and ophthalmopathy. Study-level findings and limits: Clonotypes that were expanded in thyroid above 0.001 mostly appeared in blood too.

Diagnostic decisions used clinical symptoms, serum thyroxine and TRAb, thyroid ultrasound and orbital computed tomography. Trimming removed 5 bases at V and 1 base at J, with 14 bases between. The CDR3 has 15 residues. CDR1 is MNHNS, CDR2 SASEGT, per germline. TCR beta CDR3 sequences were amplified from RNA transcripts. Researchers ran a first-round RT-PCR on the TCR CDR3 using the HTBI primer set. TCRdb re-called the multiplex PCR reads through MiXCR, storing one row per CDR3 protein. This sample has 250,000 or so distinct CDR3 sequences, with roughly 15% found just once. The table lists this clonotype with many counts. Its target is not known.

V is TRBV6-1 and J is TRBJ1-1; the D gene is possibly TRBD1 (5 bases). The sequenced sample was blood. This sequence was found in a woman aged 45-65 years with Graves' hyperthyroidism that later progressed to Graves' ophthalmopathy. As DNA, the CDR3 is TGTGCCAGCAGTACCCGTGGGGGGTCGAACACTGAAGCTTTCTTT. The encoded protein is CASSTRGGSNTEAFF.